This T cell receptor (beta chain) was identified in a study of blood T cell repertoires in COVID-19. Study summary: Some COVID-19 samples were acute and others convalescent; all came from the United States, Italy and Spain. PBMCs, B-cell-depleted T cells, or T cells were the source of the cDNA or gDNA that made up the material.

Germline V gives CDR1 SGHRS, CDR2 YFSETQ. This CDR3 comprises 21 residues. V lost 4 bases, J lost 0 bases, and 21 bases stayed unmatched. Methods used by the authors: Reference gene primer amplification gave nucleated cell count estimates. Some clones are missing from TCRdb's copy, which holds only in-frame ones; the method was immunoSEQ multiplex PCR. The V and J calls and clone size come from that table; D and trimming were worked out from the DNA. The sample holds tens of thousands of clones; over 85% are singletons and the top ten take 28%. The sample taken for sequencing was peripheral blood. This sequence originates from a woman of 80 years or more with acute or convalescent COVID-19. This chain connects TRBV5-1 to TRBJ2-1; 8 bases agree with TRBD2. CDR3 region: CASSAHQRSGGPQSSYNEQFF. The CDR3 coding sequence is TGCGCCAGCAGCGCCCATCAGAGGAGCGGGGGCCCCCAGAGCTCCTACAATGAGCAGTTCTTC.